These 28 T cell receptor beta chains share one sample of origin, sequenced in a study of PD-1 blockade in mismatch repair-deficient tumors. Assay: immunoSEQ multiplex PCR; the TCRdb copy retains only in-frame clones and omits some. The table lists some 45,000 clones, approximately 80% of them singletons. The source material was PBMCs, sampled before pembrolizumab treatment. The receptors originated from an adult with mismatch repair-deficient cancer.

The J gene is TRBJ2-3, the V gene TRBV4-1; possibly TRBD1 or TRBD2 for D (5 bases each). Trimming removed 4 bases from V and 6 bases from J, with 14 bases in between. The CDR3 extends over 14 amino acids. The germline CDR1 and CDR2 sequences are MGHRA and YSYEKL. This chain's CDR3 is CASSLGTKGDTQYF. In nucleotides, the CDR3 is TGCGCCAGCAGCCTTGGGACCAAAGGTGATACGCAGTATTTT.

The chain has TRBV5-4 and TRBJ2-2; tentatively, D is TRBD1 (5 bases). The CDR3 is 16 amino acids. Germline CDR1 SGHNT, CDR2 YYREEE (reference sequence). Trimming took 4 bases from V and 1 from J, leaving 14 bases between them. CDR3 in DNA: TGTGCCAGCAGCCCCGTAGGGGTACAGAACACCGGGGAGCTGTTTTTT. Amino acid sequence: CASSPVGVQNTGELFF.

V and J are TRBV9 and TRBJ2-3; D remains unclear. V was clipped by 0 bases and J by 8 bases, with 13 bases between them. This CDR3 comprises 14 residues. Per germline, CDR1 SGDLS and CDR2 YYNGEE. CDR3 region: CASSVETGVGTQYF. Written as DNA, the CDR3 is TGTGCCAGCAGCGTAGAGACCGGCGTTGGTACGCAGTATTTT.

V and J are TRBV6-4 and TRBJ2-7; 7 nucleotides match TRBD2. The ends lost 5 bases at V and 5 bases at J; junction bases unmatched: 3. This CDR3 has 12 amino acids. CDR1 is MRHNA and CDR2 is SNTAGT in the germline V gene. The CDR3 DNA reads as TGTGCCAGCAGTTTGGGGGGGGACGAGCAGTACTTC. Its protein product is CASSLGGDEQYF.

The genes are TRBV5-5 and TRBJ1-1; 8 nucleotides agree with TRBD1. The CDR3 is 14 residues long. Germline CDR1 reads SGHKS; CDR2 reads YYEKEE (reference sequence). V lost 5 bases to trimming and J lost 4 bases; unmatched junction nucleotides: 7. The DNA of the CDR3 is TGTGCCAGCAGACGGACAGGGAGCGGCACTGAAGCTTTCTTT. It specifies CASRRTGSGTEAFF.

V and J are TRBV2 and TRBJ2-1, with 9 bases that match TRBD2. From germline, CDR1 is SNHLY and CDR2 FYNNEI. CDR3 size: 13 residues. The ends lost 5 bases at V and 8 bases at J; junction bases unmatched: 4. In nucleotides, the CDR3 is TGTGCCAGCAGTAGTAGCGGGGGCGATGAGCAGTTCTTC. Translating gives CASSSSGGDEQFF.

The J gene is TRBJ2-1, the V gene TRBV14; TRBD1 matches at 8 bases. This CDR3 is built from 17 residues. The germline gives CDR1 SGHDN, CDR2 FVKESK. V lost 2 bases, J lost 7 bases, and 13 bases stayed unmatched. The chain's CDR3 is CASSQLHRTGSDNEQFF. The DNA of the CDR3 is TGTGCCAGCAGCCAATTACATCGGACAGGGAGCGATAATGAGCAGTTCTTC.

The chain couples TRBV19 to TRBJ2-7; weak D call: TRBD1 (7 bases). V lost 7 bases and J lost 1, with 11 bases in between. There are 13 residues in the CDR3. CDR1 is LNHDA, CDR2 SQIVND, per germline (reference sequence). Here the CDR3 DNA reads TGTGCCAGTAATCCAGGGGGGTCCTACGAGCAGTACTTC. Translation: CASNPGGSYEQYF.

The CDR3 sequence: CASSGGAGKYYGYTF. The CDR3 DNA sequence: TGTGCCAGCAGCGGAGGGGCAGGGAAGTACTATGGCTACACCTTC. The gene calls are TRBV9 and TRBJ1-2; the D gene is possibly TRBD1 (5 bases). Per germline, CDR1 SGDLS and CDR2 YYNGEE. Trimming shortened V by 3 bases and J by 3 bases, and 15 bases separated the two germline ends. This CDR3 comprises 15 residues.

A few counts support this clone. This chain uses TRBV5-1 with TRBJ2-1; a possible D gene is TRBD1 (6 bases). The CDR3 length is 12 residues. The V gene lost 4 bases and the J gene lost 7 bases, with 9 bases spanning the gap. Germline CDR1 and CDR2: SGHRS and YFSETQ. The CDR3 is CASSARGNEQFF. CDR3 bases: TGCGCCAGCAGCGCAAGGGGGAATGAGCAGTTCTTC.

Here the CDR3 reads CASRGFGAGIFNYGYTF. DNA of the CDR3: TGTGCCAGCAGGGGTTTTGGGGCAGGCATCTTTAACTATGGCTACACCTTC. The chain links TRBV2 to TRBJ1-2; D may be TRBD1 (5 bases). The ends were cut back, 6 bases at V and 1 base at J, with 21 bases in the middle. This CDR3 spans 17 amino acids. In germline, CDR1 is SNHLY, CDR2 FYNNEI. Supplemented by reference TRBV2 and TRBJ1-2, the full variable domain reads EPEVTQTPSHQVTQMGQEVILRCVPISNHLYFYWYRQILGQKVEFLVSFYNNEISEKSEIFDDQFSVERPDGSNFTLKIRSTKLEDSAMYFCASRGFGAGIFNYGYTFGSGTRLTVV.

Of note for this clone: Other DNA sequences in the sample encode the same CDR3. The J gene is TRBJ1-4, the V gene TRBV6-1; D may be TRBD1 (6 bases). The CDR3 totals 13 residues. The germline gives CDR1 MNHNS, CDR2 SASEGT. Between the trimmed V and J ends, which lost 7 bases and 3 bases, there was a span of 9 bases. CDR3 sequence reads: CASNRAPNEKLFF. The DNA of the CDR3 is TGTGCCAGCAACAGGGCTCCTAATGAAAAACTGTTTTTT.

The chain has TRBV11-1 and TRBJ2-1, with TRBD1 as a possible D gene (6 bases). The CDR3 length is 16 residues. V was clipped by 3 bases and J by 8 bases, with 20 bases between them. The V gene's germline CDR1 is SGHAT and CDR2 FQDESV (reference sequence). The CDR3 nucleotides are TGTGCCAGCAGCTTGAGAGGGACCAGGGGTACGGATGAGCAGTTCTTC. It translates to CASSLRGTRGTDEQFF. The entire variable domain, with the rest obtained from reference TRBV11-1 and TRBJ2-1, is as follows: EAEVAQSPRYKITEKSQAVAFWCDPISGHATLYWYRQILGQGPELLVQFQDESVVDDSQLPKDRFSAERLKGVDSTLKIQPAELGDSAMYLCASSLRGTRGTDEQFFGPGTRLTVL.

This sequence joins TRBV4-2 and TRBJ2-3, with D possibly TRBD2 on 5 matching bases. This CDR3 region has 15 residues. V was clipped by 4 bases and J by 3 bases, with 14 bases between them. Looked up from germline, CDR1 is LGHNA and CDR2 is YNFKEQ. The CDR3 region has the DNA TGTGCCAGCAGCCCTGAACGGGGAATAACAGATACGCAGTATTTT. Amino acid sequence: CASSPERGITDTQYF.

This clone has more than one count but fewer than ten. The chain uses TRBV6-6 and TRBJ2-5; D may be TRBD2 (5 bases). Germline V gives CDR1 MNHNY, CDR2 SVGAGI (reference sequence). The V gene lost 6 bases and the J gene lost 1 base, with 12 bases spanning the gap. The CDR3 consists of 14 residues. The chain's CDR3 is CASRSGNFQETQYF. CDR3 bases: TGTGCCAGCAGGTCCGGGAACTTCCAAGAGACCCAGTACTTC.

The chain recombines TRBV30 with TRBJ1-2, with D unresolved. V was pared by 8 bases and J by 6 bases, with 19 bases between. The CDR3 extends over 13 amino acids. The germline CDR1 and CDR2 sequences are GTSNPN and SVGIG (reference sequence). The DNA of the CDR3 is TGTGCCGTCTTGACGCCCCCTGGCAATGGCTACACCTTC. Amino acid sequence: CAVLTPPGNGYTF.

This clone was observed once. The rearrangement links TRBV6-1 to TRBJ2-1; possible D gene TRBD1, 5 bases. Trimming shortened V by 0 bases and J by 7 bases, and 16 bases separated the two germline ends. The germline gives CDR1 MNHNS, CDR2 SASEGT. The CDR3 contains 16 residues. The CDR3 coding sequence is TGTGCCAGCAGTGAAGCGGGGCAGCAACCTGCTAATGAGCAGTTCTTC. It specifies CASSEAGQQPANEQFF.

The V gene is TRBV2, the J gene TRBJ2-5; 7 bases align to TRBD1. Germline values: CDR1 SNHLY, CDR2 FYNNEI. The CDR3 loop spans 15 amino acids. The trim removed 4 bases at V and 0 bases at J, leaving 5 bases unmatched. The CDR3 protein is CASSVETGYQETQYF. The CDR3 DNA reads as TGTGCCAGCAGTGTAGAGACAGGGTACCAAGAGACCCAGTACTTC.

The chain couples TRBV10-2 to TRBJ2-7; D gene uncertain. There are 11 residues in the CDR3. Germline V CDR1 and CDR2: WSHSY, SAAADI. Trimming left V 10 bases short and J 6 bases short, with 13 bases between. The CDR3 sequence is CATLASAEQYF. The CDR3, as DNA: TGCGCCACCTTGGCGAGCGCCGAGCAGTACTTC.

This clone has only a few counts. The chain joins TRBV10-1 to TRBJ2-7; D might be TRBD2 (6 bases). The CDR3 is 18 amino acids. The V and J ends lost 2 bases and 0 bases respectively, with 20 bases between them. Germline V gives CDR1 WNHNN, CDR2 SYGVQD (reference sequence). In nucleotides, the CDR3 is TGCGCCAGCAGTGAGGCGGCAAGAGGCGGGGCTAGCTCCTACGAGCAGTACTTC. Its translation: CASSEAARGGASSYEQYF.

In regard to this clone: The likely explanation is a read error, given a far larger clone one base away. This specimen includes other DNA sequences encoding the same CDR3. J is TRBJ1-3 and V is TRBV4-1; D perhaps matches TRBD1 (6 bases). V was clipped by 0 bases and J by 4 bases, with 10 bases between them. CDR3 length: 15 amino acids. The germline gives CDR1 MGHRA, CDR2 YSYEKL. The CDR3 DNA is TGCGCCAGCAGCCAAGATGAGGGGGGAGGAAACACCATATATTTT. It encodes CASSQDEGGGNTIYF.

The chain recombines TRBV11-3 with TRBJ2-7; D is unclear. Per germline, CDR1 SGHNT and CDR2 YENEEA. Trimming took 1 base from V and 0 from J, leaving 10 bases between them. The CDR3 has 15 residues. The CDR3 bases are TGTGCCAGCAGCTTAGTTCGGTCAAGCTCCTACGAGCAGTACTTC. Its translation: CASSLVRSSSYEQYF.

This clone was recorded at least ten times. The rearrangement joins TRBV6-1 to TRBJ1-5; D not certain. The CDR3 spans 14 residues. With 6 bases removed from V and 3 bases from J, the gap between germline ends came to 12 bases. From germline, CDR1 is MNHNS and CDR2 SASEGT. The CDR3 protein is CASSRNFDNQPQHF. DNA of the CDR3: TGTGCCAGCAGCCGTAACTTCGACAATCAGCCCCAGCATTTT.

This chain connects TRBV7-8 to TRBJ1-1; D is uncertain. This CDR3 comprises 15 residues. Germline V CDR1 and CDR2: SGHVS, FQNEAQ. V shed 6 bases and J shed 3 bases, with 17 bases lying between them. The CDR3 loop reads CASSPASTGDTEAFF. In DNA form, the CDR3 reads TGTGCCAGCAGTCCTGCTTCAACCGGGGACACTGAAGCTTTCTTT.

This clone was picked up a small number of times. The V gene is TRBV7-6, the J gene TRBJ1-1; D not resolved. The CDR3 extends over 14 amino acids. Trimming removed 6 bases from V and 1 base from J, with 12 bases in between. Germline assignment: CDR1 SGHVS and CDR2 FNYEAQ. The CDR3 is CASSPEASNTEAFF. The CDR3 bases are TGTGCCAGCAGTCCGGAGGCCTCGAACACTGAAGCTTTCTTT.

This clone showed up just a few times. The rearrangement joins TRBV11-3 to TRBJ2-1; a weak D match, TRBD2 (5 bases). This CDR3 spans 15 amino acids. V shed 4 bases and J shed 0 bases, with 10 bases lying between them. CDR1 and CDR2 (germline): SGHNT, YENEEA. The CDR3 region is CASSWTYSSYNEQFF. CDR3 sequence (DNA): TGTGCCAGCAGCTGGACTTACAGCTCCTACAATGAGCAGTTCTTC.

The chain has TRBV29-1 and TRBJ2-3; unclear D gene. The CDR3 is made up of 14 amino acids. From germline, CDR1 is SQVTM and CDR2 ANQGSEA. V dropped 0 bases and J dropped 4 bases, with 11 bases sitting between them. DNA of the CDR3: TGCAGCGTTGAAGATTCCAGGTGGGCAGATACGCAGTATTTT. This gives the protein CSVEDSRWADTQYF.

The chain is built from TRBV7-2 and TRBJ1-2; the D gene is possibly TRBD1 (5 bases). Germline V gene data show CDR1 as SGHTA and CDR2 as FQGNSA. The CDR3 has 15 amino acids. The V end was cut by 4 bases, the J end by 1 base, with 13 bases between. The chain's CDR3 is CASSWGSGSNYGYTF. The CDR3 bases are TGTGCCAGCAGCTGGGGATCAGGGAGTAACTATGGCTACACCTTC.